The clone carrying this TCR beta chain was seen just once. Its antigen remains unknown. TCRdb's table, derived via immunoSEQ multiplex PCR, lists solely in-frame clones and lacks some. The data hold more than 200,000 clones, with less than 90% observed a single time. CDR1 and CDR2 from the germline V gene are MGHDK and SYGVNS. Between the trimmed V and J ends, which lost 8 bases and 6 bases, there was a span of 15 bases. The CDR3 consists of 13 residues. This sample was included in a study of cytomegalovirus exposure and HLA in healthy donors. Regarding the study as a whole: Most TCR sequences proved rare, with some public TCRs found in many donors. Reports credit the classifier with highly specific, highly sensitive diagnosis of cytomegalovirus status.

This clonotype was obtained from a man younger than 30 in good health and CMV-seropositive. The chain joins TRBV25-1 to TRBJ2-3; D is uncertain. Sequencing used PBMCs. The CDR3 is CASGSSGSDTQYF. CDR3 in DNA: TGTGCCAGCGGTTCTTCAGGCTCTGATACGCAGTATTTT.